Below are 17 T cell receptor beta chains sequenced from a single sample in a study of CD8 T cells in Susac syndrome. A quantity of about 0.5 to 1 ug RNA underwent reverse transcription using random hexamers. Via MiXCR, TCRdb re-called the immunoSEQ multiplex PCR reads, giving one row per CDR3 protein. Of about 150,000 distinct CDR3 sequences in the sample, 85% to 95% were seen once. The specimen sequenced was CD4+ T cells from PBMCs. These receptors all come from a human donor with Susac syndrome.

The gene calls are TRBV20-1 and TRBJ2-4; no firm D call. This CDR3 has 15 amino acids. Trimming shortened V by 6 bases and J by 1 base, and 16 bases separated the two germline ends. The V gene's germline CDR1 is DFQATT and CDR2 SNEGSKA (reference sequence). This chain's CDR3 is CSAPSLGLAKNIQYF. The CDR3 DNA follows: TGCAGTGCCCCAAGTTTAGGGTTGGCCAAAAACATTCAGTACTTC.

In this sample, this clonotype turned up once. The rearrangement uses TRBV20-1 and TRBJ2-1; TRBD2 aligns across 12 bases. V lost 3 bases and J lost 8; bases outside the gene matches: 8. There are 15 residues in the CDR3. Germline V gene data show CDR1 as DFQATT and CDR2 as SNEGSKA (reference sequence). The CDR3 sequence: CSASPTSGGHHEQFF. Written as DNA, the CDR3 is TGCAGTGCTAGTCCGACTAGCGGGGGCCACCATGAGCAGTTCTTC.

The chain employs TRBV7-8 and TRBJ2-1; the match to TRBD1 covers 9 bases. Germline values: CDR1 SGHVS, CDR2 FQNEAQ. After removal of 1 base from V and 5 bases from J, the junction contained 15 bases not matched to a gene. The CDR3 totals 19 residues. CDR3 DNA: TGTGCCAGCAGCTTAGAAAATCGGCGCCGGGACAGGGCGAACAATGAGCAGTTCTTC. Protein: CASSLENRRRDRANNEQFF.

The chain recombines TRBV20-1 with TRBJ2-1, with 8 bases identical to TRBD2. V was clipped by 5 bases and J by 9 bases; unmatched bases: 9. CDR3 length: 13 amino acids. The germline gives CDR1 DFQATT, CDR2 SNEGSKA (reference sequence). CDR3 bases: TGCAGTGCTTCCCAGCGGGGGAGGGGTGAGCAGTTCTTC. Translated: CSASQRGRGEQFF.

This chain joins TRBV14 and TRBJ2-1; TRBD1 matches at 8 bases. Trimming removed 1 base from V and 6 bases from J; junction bases left unmatched: 5. Germline V CDR1 and CDR2: SGHDN, FVKESK. This CDR3 contains 15 residues. CDR3 in DNA: TGTGCCAGCAGCCAAGTACGGACAGGGACCAATGAGCAGTTCTTC. This encodes CASSQVRTGTNEQFF.

In its sample, this clonotype was seen a few times. This sequence joins TRBV12-3 or TRBV12-4 and TRBJ2-5; D possibly matches TRBD1 or TRBD2 (6 bases each). This CDR3 is built from 13 residues. Between the trimmed V and J ends, which lost 3 bases and 4 bases, there was a span of 9 bases. The CDR3 here is CASSFRGRETQYF. The CDR3, as DNA: TGTGCCAGCAGTTTCCGGGGGCGAGAGACCCAGTACTTC.

The chain is built from TRBV7-3 and TRBJ2-1; the match to TRBD1 covers 9 bases. The CDR3 runs 15 residues. V was pared by 2 bases and J by 4 bases, with 3 bases of the junction left unmatched. Germline V gene data show CDR1 as SGHTA and CDR2 as FQGTGA. CDR3 coding DNA: TGTGCCAGCAGCTTAGATGGGACAGGGTACAATGAGCAGTTCTTC. Translated: CASSLDGTGYNEQFF.

V gene TRBV27 combines with J gene TRBJ2-5, with 12 bases fitting TRBD2. Per the germline V gene, CDR1 is MNHEY and CDR2 is SMNVEV (reference sequence). The ends lost 3 bases at V and 5 bases at J; junction bases unmatched: 7. The CDR3 runs 16 residues. CDR3 protein: CASSFITSGGRETQYF. The CDR3 DNA is TGTGCCAGCAGTTTTATTACTAGCGGGGGGCGCGAGACCCAGTACTTC.

This clonotype was seen just once. This chain uses TRBV5-1 with TRBJ1-2; a possible D gene is TRBD1 (5 bases). Between the trimmed V and J ends, which lost 4 bases and 6 bases, there was a span of 16 bases. The CDR3 covers 14 residues. CDR1 is SGHRS and CDR2 is YFSETQ in the germline V gene. The DNA of the CDR3 is TGCGCCAGCAGCCGGGACCGTAGGGAGCATGGCTACACCTTC. Its translation: CASSRDRREHGYTF.

The chain uses TRBV18 and TRBJ1-2, with D possibly TRBD1 on 5 matching bases. With 2 bases removed from V and 2 bases from J, the gap between germline ends came to 12 bases. Germline V gene sequence: CDR1 KGHSH, CDR2 LQKENI. This CDR3 comprises 15 residues. The CDR3 here is CASSPLDRGNYGYTF. The CDR3 DNA sequence: TGTGCCAGCTCACCATTGGATAGGGGAAACTATGGCTACACCTTC.

V and J are TRBV29-1 and TRBJ2-4; D perhaps matches TRBD1 (6 bases). The length of the CDR3 is 12 residues. V was cut by 1 base and J by 13 bases, with 14 bases left in between. CDR1 and CDR2 from the germline V gene are SQVTM and ANQGSEA. CDR3 DNA: TGCAGCGTTGAAGCACCAACAGGGTTACAGTACTTC. This translates into CSVEAPTGLQYF.

The chain links TRBV29-1 to TRBJ2-2; 9 bases match TRBD1. J gave up 6 bases and V 6 bases, and 2 bases lay outside the gene matches. CDR3 length: 12 residues. Per germline, CDR1 SQVTM and CDR2 ANQGSEA. CDR3 sequence: CSVGDRAGELFF. The CDR3, as DNA: TGCAGCGTGGGGGACAGGGCCGGGGAGCTGTTTTTT.

V is TRBV20-1 and J is TRBJ1-6; possible D gene TRBD1, 6 bases. The CDR3 covers 13 residues. Germline lookup yields CDR1 DFQATT and CDR2 SNEGSKA (reference sequence). V lost 4 bases and J 4 bases, leaving 8 bases between the germline ends. CDR3 amino acids: CSATQGYNSPLHF. The DNA of the CDR3 is TGCAGTGCTACGCAGGGGTATAATTCACCCCTCCACTTT.

A word on this clonotype: One junction end disagrees with the germline gene, perhaps due to a read error. This rearrangement joins TRBV9 to TRBJ2-3, with D possibly matching TRBD1 (6 bases). This CDR3 spans 14 amino acids. Per the germline V gene, CDR1 is SGDLS and CDR2 is YYNGEE. The CDR3 coding sequence is TGTGCCAGCAGCGTAGGGGGGCGCACGGATACGCAGTATTTT. It codes for CASSVGGRTDTQYF.

This chain links TRBV19 with TRBJ1-4, with D possibly TRBD1 on 5 matching bases. Trimming took 6 bases from V and 5 from J, leaving 16 bases between them. The germline CDR1 and CDR2 sequences are LNHDA and SQIVND (reference sequence). The CDR3 is 15 amino acids. The CDR3 spells CASSPGAQVNEKLFF. DNA for the CDR3: TGTGCCAGTAGCCCCGGGGCTCAAGTAAATGAAAAACTGTTTTTT. The whole variable domain, filled in from reference TRBV19 and TRBJ1-4, reads DGGITQSPKYLFRKEGQNVTLSCEQNLNHDAMYWYRQDPGQGLRLIYYSQIVNDFQKGDIAEGYSVSREKKESFPLTVTSAQKNPTAFYLCASSPGAQVNEKLFFGSGTQLSVL.

This clonotype was picked up one time. CDR3 in amino acids: CASGPQRGSSYEQYF. The CDR3 DNA sequence: TGTGCTAGTGGTCCTCAGCGGGGGAGCTCCTACGAGCAGTACTTC. The chain carries TRBV12-5 and TRBJ2-7; TRBD2 matches at 8 bases. The CDR3 length is 15 residues. Germline assignment: CDR1 LGHNT and CDR2 FRNRAP. Losses at the gene ends were 5 bases for V and 0 bases for J; bases not matched to a gene: 6.

The chain uses TRBV6-4 and TRBJ1-2; D is possibly TRBD1 (5 bases). Deletions cut 0 bases from V and 9 bases from J, with 11 bases between. This CDR3 comprises 13 residues. Looked up from germline, CDR1 is MRHNA and CDR2 is SNTAGT. The chain's CDR3 is CASSDSVAGSYTF. CDR3 coding DNA: TGTGCCAGCAGTGACTCGGTAGCAGGGAGCTACACCTTC.